This entry describes one T cell receptor (beta chain). It lacks a known antigen. One base away there is no much larger clone; base qualities are not given. CDR1 and CDR2, looked up from the germline V gene, are MNHEY and SVGAGI. The CDR3, from cysteine to phenylalanine, totals 14 residues. Only the CDR3 region is kept as DNA, spanning 42 bases read in frame from base 1. Trimming takes 5 bases off V and 4 bases off J; junction bases not matched to a gene: 4. TCRbeta CDR3 regions were amplified from genomic DNA using the immunoSEQ Assay, a bias-controlled multiplex PCR. In the authors' own workflow: Nucleated cell counts per sample were estimated from amplification of reference gene primers within the assay. To quantify the absolute abundance of each unique TCRbeta CDR3 rearrangement, sequence reads were collapsed and filtered. For each sample, productive Simpson clonality was calculated as the square root of Simpson's diversity index across productive rearrangements. The table comes from immuneACCESS by way of TCRdb, which keeps in-frame sequences with V and J called. Part of the clones is missing from these tables; in studies checked, under half for an unresolved V gene and the rest for unknown reasons. V and J calls and clone size come straight from that table; D and trimming were deduced from the DNA. This sample lists tens of thousands of clones; roughly four fifths were detected once. The leading ten clones occupy more than 8% of the sample.

The collaborating institutions used their own protocols to collect whole blood in K2EDTA tubes. Collaborator samples were shipped for TCRbeta analysis as frozen whole blood, isolated PBMCs, or DNA extracted from either sample type. This entry comes from a study of blood T cell repertoires in COVID-19 (dated by TCRdb to about 2020). Regarding the study in general: Samples from collaborators originated in the United States, Italy and Spain and spanned both the acute and convalescent phases of COVID-19. The material from the prospective study consisted of cDNA or gDNA derived from T cells, B-cell-depleted T cells, or PBMCs. The repertoires were released in a freely available public database meant as a resource for research on the immune response to SARS-CoV-2. The dataset comprised deeply sampled blood TCRbeta repertoires from subjects exposed to, actively infected with, or recovered from COVID-19. The samples were drawn from two sources: the first 160 participants of the ongoing ImmuneRACE study, and 1,200 or so subjects contributed by 6 global collaborators. Where available, HLA class I and class II types were taken from metadata supplied by the sample provider and were not determined by assay-based typing. The sample metadata nearly always contained a de-identified subject ID, COVID-19 status, age in years and sex. Here is what the overall study found, with its caveats: The quantity of clinical and demographic metadata differed by source and by participant and was supplied without curation.

The sequenced material came from peripheral blood. The sequence was obtained from an elderly woman with acute or convalescent COVID-19. The chain joins TRBV6-5 to TRBJ1-5; 8 bases in the middle match TRBD1. This receptor has the CDR3 CASSRDRTNQPQHF. The nucleotide sequence reads as follows: TGTGCCAGCAGTAGGGACAGGACTAATCAGCCCCAGCATTTT.